This is a list of T cell receptor beta chains from one sample in a study of blood T cell repertoires in COVID-19. TCRdb's table, derived via immunoSEQ multiplex PCR, lists solely in-frame clones and lacks some. This sample has about 160,000 clones; approximately 81% occur once, and the top ten carry about 3.3%. The specimen was peripheral blood. The receptor source for this set is a human donor with acute or convalescent COVID-19. The donor label of this sample is uncertain. Each CDR3 is given with its conserved first and last residue. The order of the fields is J gene, CDR3 length, V gene, clone size, D gene, CDR3 protein, CDR3 DNA. A D gene is named only where the DNA matches it firmly. The listing skips clone size in some rows; elsewhere it reads once, few, many or a size class.

TRBJ1-3 | 15 | TRBV5-6 | NA | NA | CASSFGGPTGNTIYF | TGTGCCAGCAGCTTCGGGGGGCCTACGGGAAACACCATATATTTT
TRBJ2-5 | 15 | TRBV30 | NA | TRBD2 | CAWGGWGGTQETQYF | TGTGCCTGGGGCGGTTGGGGGGGGACTCAAGAGACCCAGTACTTC
TRBJ1-1 | 17 | TRBV5-6 | NA | NA | CASSRLGAQVPNTEAFF | TGTGCCAGCAGCCGTCTGGGGGCACAGGTCCCGAACACTGAAGCTTTCTTT
TRBJ2-2 | 14 | TRBV7-8 | once | NA | CASSLDSSGGELFF | TGTGCCAGCAGCTTGGACTCAAGTGGCGGGGAGCTGTTTTTT
TRBJ1-6 | 14 | TRBV3-1/TRBV3-2 | NA | NA | CASSQDYGNSPLHF | TGTGCCAGCAGCCAGGACTATGGGAATTCACCCCTCCACTTT
TRBJ2-3 | 16 | TRBV7-2 | once | TRBD2 | CASSLVAGGRTDTQYF | TGTGCCAGCAGCTTAGTAGCGGGGGGGCGAACAGATACGCAGTATTTT
TRBJ1-1 | 18 | TRBV5-5 | NA | TRBD1 | CASSPSLGQGMRNTEAFF | TGTGCCAGCAGCCCGTCCCTGGGACAGGGGATGCGGAACACTGAAGCTTTCTTT
TRBJ1-6 | 14 | TRBV6-4 | NA | NA | CASSDSNAGSPLHF | TGTGCCAGCAGTGACTCGAACGCGGGTTCACCCCTCCACTTT
TRBJ1-6 | 15 | TRBV27 | NA | TRBD1 | CASSIKTGGHSPLHF | TGTGCCAGCAGTATTAAGACAGGGGGACATTCACCCCTCCACTTT
TRBJ2-1 | 17 | TRBV4-1 | NA | TRBD2 | CASSHPERGPPYNEQFF | TGCGCCAGCAGCCATCCAGAGCGGGGGCCCCCCTACAATGAGCAGTTCTTC
TRBJ1-6 | 16 | TRBV7-2 | NA | NA | CASSLPPPGVDSPLHF | TGTGCCAGCAGCTTACCTCCGCCCGGGGTGGATTCACCCCTCCACTTT
TRBJ2-2 | 16 | TRBV24-1 | once | NA | CATSDPRGGNTGELFF | TGTGCCACCAGTGATCCGAGAGGGGGAAACACCGGGGAGCTGTTTTTT
TRBJ1-4 | 14 | TRBV9 | NA | NA | CASSVGQGNEKLFF | TGTGCCAGCAGCGTAGGGCAGGGCAACGAAAAACTGTTTTTT
TRBJ1-1 | 14 | TRBV7-2 | NA | NA | CASSLNAGEGEAFF | TGTGCCAGCAGCTTAAACGCAGGGGAGGGTGAAGCTTTCTTT
TRBJ2-7 | 13 | TRBV6-5 | NA | TRBD1 | CASSGQGLNEQYF | TGTGCCAGCAGCGGACAGGGGTTAAACGAGCAGTACTTC
TRBJ1-5 | 14 | TRBV29-1 | NA | TRBD1 | CSAKRTGGNQPQHF | TGCAGCGCCAAACGGACAGGGGGCAATCAGCCCCAGCATTTT
TRBJ1-1 | 17 | TRBV30 | NA | TRBD1 | CAWSVRQGASELTEAFF | TGTGCCTGGAGTGTAAGGCAGGGGGCGTCTGAGCTCACTGAAGCTTTCTTT
TRBJ2-3 | 13 | TRBV2 | medium-sized | NA | CASIKTGTDTQYF | TGTGCCAGCATCAAGACAGGCACAGATACGCAGTATTTT
TRBJ2-1 | 17 | TRBV5-4 | NA | NA | CASSFNLGDSSYNEQFF | TGTGCCAGCAGCTTCAACCTAGGAGACAGCTCCTACAATGAGCAGTTCTTC
TRBJ1-4 | 14 | TRBV5-1 | NA | NA | CASSFRIGNEKLFF | TGCGCCAGCAGCTTTCGAATTGGCAATGAAAAACTGTTTTTT
TRBJ1-2 | 14 | TRBV5-1 | NA | NA | CASRTSPGGYGYTF | TGCGCCAGCAGAACGTCTCCCGGAGGCTATGGCTACACCTTC
TRBJ2-2 | 15 | TRBV9 | NA | NA | CASNKGVTNTGELFF | TGTGCCAGCAATAAGGGGGTGACGAACACCGGGGAGCTGTTTTTT
TRBJ1-3 | 14 | TRBV18 | NA | NA | CASSQSGERNTIYF | TGTGCCAGCTCACAGTCAGGGGAAAGAAACACCATATATTTT
TRBJ2-3 | 13 | TRBV9 | NA | NA | CASSVGSGNTQYF | TGTGCCAGCAGCGTAGGGAGCGGTAATACGCAGTATTTT
TRBJ1-6 | 17 | TRBV15 | once | TRBD1 | CATSPRADRGFGSPLHF | TGTGCCACCAGCCCCCGCGCCGACAGGGGGTTCGGTTCACCCCTCCACTTT
TRBJ1-1 | 15 | TRBV20-1 | NA | NA | CSASRPWSRDTEAFF | TGCAGTGCTAGTAGGCCATGGAGCCGCGACACTGAAGCTTTCTTT
TRBJ1-1 | 15 | TRBV7-8 | NA | TRBD1 | CASSPIGQGDTEAFF | TGTGCCAGCAGCCCGATAGGACAGGGGGATACTGAAGCTTTCTTT
TRBJ1-1 | 16 | TRBV7-3 | NA | TRBD1 | CASRSLRGRVSTEAFF | TGTGCCAGCAGGTCTCTTAGGGGGCGCGTTTCTACTGAAGCTTTCTTT
TRBJ1-2 | 13 | TRBV7-9 | once | TRBD1 | CASSGGRGNGYTF | TGTGCCAGCAGCGGAGGCAGGGGGAACGGCTACACCTTC
TRBJ2-5 | 15 | TRBV5-6 | NA | TRBD2 | CASSLLAGPQETQYF | TGTGCCAGCAGCTTATTAGCGGGGCCCCAAGAGACCCAGTACTTC
TRBJ1-2 | 16 | TRBV4-2 | NA | TRBD1 | CASSQETRTGLNGYTF | TGTGCCAGCAGCCAAGAAACCAGGACAGGGTTGAATGGCTACACCTTC
TRBJ2-1 | 19 | TRBV19 | NA | NA | CASSIGGRDPSAAYNEQFF | TGTGCCAGTAGTATCGGCGGACGGGATCCTAGCGCGGCCTACAATGAGCAGTTCTTC
TRBJ1-3 | 15 | TRBV10-3 | NA | NA | CAISESGNSGNTIYF | TGTGCCATCAGTGAGTCCGGGAACTCTGGAAACACCATATATTTT
TRBJ1-1 | 14 | TRBV6-2/TRBV6-3 | NA | TRBD1 | CASSRQGSNTEAFF | TGTGCCAGCAGTCGACAGGGGTCGAACACTGAAGCTTTCTTT
TRBJ1-2 | 12 | TRBV3-1/TRBV3-2 | NA | NA | CASSQQGNGYTF | TGTGCCAGCAGCCAACAGGGGAATGGCTACACCTTC
TRBJ1-5 | 14 | TRBV6-6 | few | NA | CASSTREGNQPQHF | TGTGCCAGCAGCACCCGGGAGGGCAATCAGCCCCAGCATTTT
TRBJ1-5 | 14 | TRBV2 | NA | TRBD1 | CASSQGAGNQPQHF | TGTGCCAGCAGCCAGGGGGCGGGCAATCAGCCCCAGCATTTT
TRBJ1-1 | 14 | TRBV3-1/TRBV3-2 | NA | TRBD1 | CASSLTRDSTEAFF | TGTGCCAGCAGCCTCACTAGGGACAGTACTGAAGCTTTCTTT
TRBJ1-1 | 13 | TRBV24-1 | NA | TRBD1 | CATSETGNTEAFF | TGTGCCACCAGTGAGACAGGGAATACTGAAGCTTTCTTT
TRBJ2-2 | 13 | TRBV12-3/TRBV12-4 | once | NA | CASSLGGPGELFF | TGTGCCAGCAGTTTAGGGGGCCCCGGGGAGCTGTTTTTT
TRBJ2-1 | 16 | TRBV19 | NA | TRBD1 | CASSRGQGTSYNEQFF | TGTGCCAGTAGTAGGGGACAGGGGACCTCCTACAATGAGCAGTTCTTC
TRBJ2-5 | 16 | TRBV5-3 | NA | TRBD1 | CARSSEPGQGGETQYF | TGTGCCAGAAGCTCGGAACCGGGACAGGGGGGAGAGACCCAGTACTTC
TRBJ2-7 | 15 | TRBV7-6 | NA | NA | CASSLVRGSGGEQYF | TGTGCCAGCAGCTTAGTTAGGGGGAGCGGAGGCGAGCAGTACTTC
TRBJ1-5 | 15 | TRBV10-3 | NA | TRBD1 | CAIARTGDSNQPQHF | TGTGCCATCGCTAGGACAGGGGATAGCAATCAGCCCCAGCATTTT
TRBJ1-5 | 13 | TRBV5-5 | NA | NA | CASSLTGLEPQHF | TGTGCCAGCAGCTTGACAGGGCTGGAGCCCCAGCATTTT
TRBJ1-3 | 14 | TRBV7-2 | NA | NA | CASSLVNSGNTIYF | TGTGCCAGCAGCTTAGTTAACTCTGGAAACACCATATATTTT
TRBJ2-7 | 13 | TRBV19 | NA | TRBD1 | CASSNPGQREQYF | TGTGCCAGTAGTAACCCGGGACAGCGAGAGCAGTACTTC
TRBJ2-2 | 15 | TRBV6-6 | NA | NA | CASSYPGLNTGELFF | TGTGCCAGCAGTTACCCCGGACTTAACACCGGGGAGCTGTTTTTT
TRBJ1-5 | 16 | TRBV18 | NA | NA | CASSPPTVHSNQPQHF | TGTGCCAGCTCACCACCGACAGTCCATAGCAATCAGCCCCAGCATTTT
TRBJ1-4 | 18 | TRBV5-4 | NA | TRBD1 | CASSSGTGGVRVNEKLFF | TGTGCCAGCAGTTCCGGGACAGGGGGCGTGAGGGTTAATGAAAAACTGTTTTTT
TRBJ2-1 | 14 | TRBV7-2 | NA | TRBD2 | CASSPNGGAREQFF | TGTGCCAGCAGCCCCAACGGGGGGGCGCGTGAGCAGTTCTTC
TRBJ2-7 | 12 | TRBV7-8 | NA | NA | CASSWDNYEQYF | TGTGCCAGCAGCTGGGACAACTACGAGCAGTACTTC
TRBJ2-7 | 16 | TRBV5-6 | NA | TRBD1 | CASSSRRTGMAYEQYF | TGTGCCAGCAGCTCCCGACGGACAGGGATGGCCTACGAGCAGTACTTC
TRBJ1-2 | 13 | TRBV29-1 | NA | NA | CSVDRGGNYGYTF | TGCAGCGTTGACAGGGGAGGGAACTATGGCTACACCTTC
TRBJ1-2 | 15 | TRBV7-7 | NA | TRBD1 | CASSLGTGANYGYTF | TGTGCCAGCAGCTTGGGGACAGGGGCGAACTATGGCTACACCTTC
TRBJ2-2 | 16 | TRBV11-3 | NA | NA | CASSLEEHKGPGELFF | TGTGCCAGCAGCTTAGAGGAGCACAAAGGCCCCGGGGAGCTGTTTTTT
TRBJ2-3 | 16 | TRBV19 | NA | TRBD2 | CASRLAGGPNTDTQYF | TGTGCCAGTCGGCTAGCGGGGGGTCCTAACACAGATACGCAGTATTTT
TRBJ2-1 | 12 | TRBV7-9 | NA | NA | CASSLSGVVMFF | TGTGCCAGCAGCTTATCGGGGGTCGTAATGTTCTTC
TRBJ1-1 | 14 | TRBV6-5 | NA | NA | CASSYSVGVTEAFF | TGTGCCAGCAGTTACTCGGTAGGGGTCACTGAAGCTTTCTTT
TRBJ2-1 | 14 | TRBV11-2 | NA | NA | CASTIRGGANEQFF | TGTGCCAGCACTATTAGGGGGGGGGCTAATGAGCAGTTCTTC